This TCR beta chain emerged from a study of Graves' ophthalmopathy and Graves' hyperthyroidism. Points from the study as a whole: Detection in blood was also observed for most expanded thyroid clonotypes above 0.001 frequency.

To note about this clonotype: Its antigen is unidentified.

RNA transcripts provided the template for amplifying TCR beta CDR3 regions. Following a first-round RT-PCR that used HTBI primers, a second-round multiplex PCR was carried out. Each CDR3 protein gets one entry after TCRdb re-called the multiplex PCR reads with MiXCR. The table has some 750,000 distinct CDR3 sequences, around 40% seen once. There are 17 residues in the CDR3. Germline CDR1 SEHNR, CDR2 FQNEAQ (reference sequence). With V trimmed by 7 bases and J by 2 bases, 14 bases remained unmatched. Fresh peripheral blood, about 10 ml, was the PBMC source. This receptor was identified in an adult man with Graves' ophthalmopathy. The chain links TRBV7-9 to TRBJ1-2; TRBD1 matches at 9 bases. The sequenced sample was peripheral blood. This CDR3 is CASTSSSTGGWNYGYTF. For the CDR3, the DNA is TGTGCCAGCACCTCCTCATCAACAGGGGGCTGGAACTATGGCTACACCTTC.